Following are 22 T cell receptor beta chains from one sample sequenced in a study of blood T cells in healthy people across ages. The second PCR ran about 6 to 12 cycles with a sample-barcoded 5' primer and J-beta primers. One entry per CDR3 protein results from TCRdb running MiXCR on the 5' RACE reads. This sample has over a million distinct CDR3 sequences; 35% to 45% occur once, and the top ten carry approximately 7.9%. Source material: blood. The receptors originated from a woman under 30 in good health.

This clonotype was observed a few times. The chain couples TRBV10-3 to TRBJ2-7; D gene uncertain. Germline V gene lookup returns CDR1 ENHRY and CDR2 SYGVKD. This CDR3 contains 13 residues. Trimming pared 3 bases from V and 6 bases from J, leaving 12 bases between. The CDR3 protein is CAISDLMLGEQYF. CDR3 in DNA: TGTGCCATCAGTGACCTAATGCTTGGCGAGCAGTACTTC.

V gene TRBV12-3 or TRBV12-4 combines with J gene TRBJ2-4; 15 nucleotides match TRBD2. This CDR3 spans 22 amino acids. After removal of 5 bases from V and 0 bases from J, the junction contained 17 bases not matched to a gene. The CDR3 reads CASSHGLAGGTLSMLAKNIQYF. The DNA for the CDR3 is TGTGCCAGCAGTCACGGACTAGCGGGGGGGACTCTCTCTATGCTAGCCAAAAACATTCAGTACTTC.

Here the CDR3 reads CASSRRQTSGANVLTF. CDR3 nucleotides: TGTGCCAGCAGCCGACGACAGACCTCTGGGGCCAACGTCCTGACTTTC. This chain uses TRBV3-1 with TRBJ2-6; perhaps TRBD1 as D (5 bases). The length of the CDR3 is 16 residues. Trimming stripped 4 bases from V and 0 bases from J, with 10 bases between. The germline CDR1 and CDR2 sequences are LGHDT and YNNKEL (reference sequence).

This clonotype was seen more than once but under ten times. This chain links TRBV4-1 with TRBJ2-1; TRBD1 might be the D (5 bases). V lost 1 base to trimming and J lost 10 bases, with 20 bases between them. The CDR3 sequence is 16 residues long. The germline V gene has CDR1 MGHRA and CDR2 YSYEKL. CDR3 protein: CASSQGGRGASGEQFF. As DNA, the CDR3 is TGCGCCAGCAGCCAAGGGGGCCGCGGAGCAAGTGGGGAGCAGTTCTTC.

This clonotype has only one observation. This rearrangement joins TRBV7-9 to TRBJ1-1; D is undetermined. Trimming took 4 bases from V and 3 from J, leaving 15 bases between them. Per germline, CDR1 SEHNR and CDR2 FQNEAQ (reference sequence). The CDR3 contains 15 residues. The DNA of the CDR3 is TGTGCCAGCAGCTCGAGCCTGGCCGCGGACACTGAAGCTTTCTTT. Translating gives CASSSSLAADTEAFF.

This clonotype was seen at least ten times. The chain combines TRBV3-1 with TRBJ2-4, with D uncertain. V dropped 1 base and J dropped 4 bases, with 5 bases sitting between them. CDR1 and CDR2 (germline): LGHDT, YNNKEL (reference sequence). The CDR3 sequence is 13 residues long. The CDR3 DNA reads as TGTGCCAGCAGCCAAGGGAGAAAAAACATTCAGTACTTC. It yields the protein CASSQGRKNIQYF.

The V gene is TRBV9, the J gene TRBJ2-1; no definite D call. The CDR3 covers 15 residues. V was clipped by 6 bases and J by 4 bases, with 17 bases between them. Germline V lookup: CDR1 SGDLS, CDR2 YYNGEE. The CDR3 region has the DNA TGTGCCAGCACCCCCGTCGGGCAAAAGTACAATGAGCAGTTCTTC. As protein: CASTPVGQKYNEQFF.

The table lists this clonotype with a few counts. The chain couples TRBV20-1 to TRBJ2-7, with 11 bases fitting TRBD2. V lost 3 bases and J lost 0; bases outside the gene matches: 1. CDR1 DFQATT and CDR2 SNEGSKA come from the germline V gene (reference sequence). The CDR3 loop spans 14 amino acids. The CDR3 sequence is CSARGLAVSYEQYF. Here the CDR3 DNA reads TGCAGTGCTAGGGGACTAGCGGTCTCCTACGAGCAGTACTTC.

The rearrangement links TRBV29-1 to TRBJ2-5, with a weak D call TRBD1 (6 bases). The CDR3 extends over 12 amino acids. In germline, CDR1 is SQVTM, CDR2 ANQGSEA. V was shortened by 3 bases and J by 3 bases, with 8 bases between the two germline ends. This CDR3 is CSVDQGKETQYF. DNA for the CDR3: TGCAGCGTTGATCAGGGGAAAGAGACCCAGTACTTC.

This chain connects TRBV12-3 or TRBV12-4 to TRBJ1-1; D is perhaps TRBD1 (5 bases). V lost 6 bases, J lost 0 bases, and 11 bases lay in between. The CDR3 runs 14 residues. DNA of the CDR3: TGTGCCAGCAGGGGGGGAATGATGAACACTGAAGCTTTCTTT. Translating it yields CASRGGMMNTEAFF.

In its sample, this clonotype was seen a few times. The chain is built from TRBV6-2 or TRBV6-3 and TRBJ2-1; no firm D call. V dropped 8 bases and J dropped 5 bases, with 16 bases sitting between them. In germline, CDR1 is MNHEY, CDR2 SVGEGT. The CDR3 is made up of 14 amino acids. CDR3: CASVGDTHNNEQFF. CDR3 DNA sequence: TGTGCCAGCGTAGGAGATACACACAACAATGAGCAGTTCTTC.

This clonotype showed up just a few times. CDR3 in amino acids: CASSARWVHNEQFF. The CDR3, as DNA: TGTGCCAGCAGCGCCCGGTGGGTCCACAATGAGCAGTTCTTC. The V and J genes are TRBV13 and TRBJ2-1; the D is unclear. The V gene lost 5 bases and the J gene lost 5 bases, with 13 bases spanning the gap. The CDR3 contains 14 residues. Germline assignment: CDR1 PRHDT and CDR2 FYEKMQ (reference sequence).

This rearrangement joins TRBV12-3 or TRBV12-4 to TRBJ2-4; no reliable D call. V was shortened by 5 bases and J by 1 base, with 9 bases between the two germline ends. CDR3 size: 14 residues. The CDR3 DNA reads as TGTGCCAGCAGTGTGGATAGGGCCAAAAACATTCAGTACTTC. This encodes CASSVDRAKNIQYF.

The gene calls are TRBV7-9 and TRBJ1-5; D is unclear. Germline V lookup: CDR1 SEHNR, CDR2 FQNEAQ (reference sequence). V lost 6 bases and J lost 7, with 16 bases in between. CDR3 length equals 14 residues. The CDR3 sequence: CASSYAQSYQPQHF. CDR3 nucleotide sequence: TGTGCCAGCAGTTACGCTCAGAGTTACCAGCCCCAGCATTTT.

The CDR3 spells CASSLVSSGVSTDTQYF. The CDR3 DNA sequence: TGTGCCAGCAGCTTAGTGTCCAGCGGGGTTAGCACAGATACGCAGTATTTT. The chain combines TRBV7-9 with TRBJ2-3, with TRBD2 matching 7 bases. This CDR3 contains 17 residues. CDR1 is SEHNR and CDR2 is FQNEAQ in the germline V gene (reference sequence). The junction had 7 bases not matched to a gene; V was cut back by 1 base and J by 0 bases.

The V gene is TRBV28, the J gene TRBJ2-1; 9 bases map to TRBD2. The length of the CDR3 is 15 residues. Germline V CDR1 and CDR2: MDHEN, SYDVKM. Trimming took 2 bases from V and 10 from J; bases not matched to a gene: 9. The CDR3 nucleotides read TGTGCCAGCAGTTTACGCGGGAGGGCCCGCGGCGAGCAGTTCTTC. Protein: CASSLRGRARGEQFF.

The chain joins TRBV9 to TRBJ2-5; 10 bases line up with TRBD2. Germline V CDR1 and CDR2: SGDLS, YYNGEE. The CDR3 runs 15 residues. J lost 2 bases, V lost 5 bases, and 6 bases had no gene match. CDR3 nucleotides: TGTGCCAGCAGATTAGGGACTAGCGATCAAGAGACCCAGTACTTC. It specifies CASRLGTSDQETQYF.

The sample holds a few counts of this clonotype. V is TRBV18 and J is TRBJ1-2; the D gene is possibly TRBD1 (6 bases). Per germline, CDR1 KGHSH and CDR2 LQKENI. The CDR3 extends over 17 amino acids. V shed 6 bases and J shed 6 bases, with 26 bases lying between them. CDR3 sequence (DNA): TGTGCCAGCTCGAACTCTGGGGGCCCCGCGTCTAGACATGGCTACACCTTC. Translated: CASSNSGGPASRHGYTF.

This clonotype was picked up a small number of times. This sequence joins TRBV20-1 and TRBJ2-7; D call uncertain. Germline lookup yields CDR1 DFQATT and CDR2 SNEGSKA (reference sequence). Trimming left V 0 bases short and J 6 bases short, with 15 bases between. The CDR3 spans 14 residues. CDR3 in amino acids: CSARDTTGSFEQYF. The CDR3 DNA follows: TGCAGTGCTAGAGATACAACTGGGTCTTTCGAGCAGTACTTC.

The V gene is TRBV30, the J gene TRBJ2-1; D remains unclear. The CDR3 contains 11 residues. Germline CDR1 and CDR2: GTSNPN and SVGIG (reference sequence). V was cut by 0 bases and J by 12 bases, with 9 bases left in between. For the CDR3, the DNA is TGTGCCTGGAGTGTACCAAGTAGGCAGTTCTTC. Amino acid sequence: CAWSVPSRQFF.

The chain employs TRBV3-1 and TRBJ1-2; D is unclear. The V gene lost 2 bases and the J gene lost 1 base, with 5 bases spanning the gap. Per germline, CDR1 LGHDT and CDR2 YNNKEL (reference sequence). The CDR3 has 13 amino acids. The CDR3 DNA reads as TGTGCCAGCAGCCAAAGATTTAACTATGGCTACACCTTC. It translates to CASSQRFNYGYTF.

This clonotype has more than one count but fewer than ten. The V call is TRBV12-3 or TRBV12-4, the J call TRBJ2-3, with no clear D. This CDR3 contains 16 residues. The ends were cut back, 2 bases at V and 4 bases at J, with 16 bases in the middle. CDR3 sequence: CASSLIGWSAPDTQYF. In DNA, the CDR3 is TGTGCCAGCAGTTTAATTGGGTGGTCCGCCCCAGATACGCAGTATTTT.